This TCR beta chain appears in the sequencing data of a study of blood T cell repertoires in COVID-19. The data were produced by immunoSEQ multiplex PCR, yet TCRdb's version contains in-frame clones alone and is incomplete. The repertoire holds about 480,000 clones, with 70% to 90% as singletons. Adults between about 18 and 89 years of age took part from about 24 US areas. Trimming removed 2 bases from V and 6 bases from J; junction bases left unmatched: 9. The CDR3 is made up of 16 amino acids. Germline V gives CDR1 PRHDT, CDR2 FYEKMQ (reference sequence). This receptor was taken from a middle-aged woman who had recovered from COVID-19. Input material: PBMCs or T cells enriched from blood (not recorded which). This chain connects TRBV13 to TRBJ2-7; 11 nucleotides align to TRBD2. The CDR3 DNA reads TGTGCCAGCAGCTTAACGCCTAGCGGGAGGTCGATCGAGCAGTACTTC. This translates into CASSLTPSGRSIEQYF.